These 22 T cell receptor beta chains originate from one sample sequenced in a study of blood T cell repertoires in COVID-19. The table came from immunoSEQ multiplex PCR; TCRdb's copy has only in-frame clones and leaves some out. The sample lists over 200,000 clones; nearly 90% were seen once. The sample consisted of peripheral blood. The receptors here all came from a woman aged 18-30 years who had recovered from COVID-19.

The chain recombines TRBV7-6 with TRBJ1-1; possibly TRBD1 for D (5 bases). This CDR3 has 15 residues. V lost 1 base and J 4 bases, leaving 13 bases between the germline ends. Germline loops: CDR1 SGHVS, CDR2 FNYEAQ. The CDR3 coding sequence is TGTGCCAGCAGCTTAGAGGCCAGGGTGGTCACTGAAGCTTTCTTT. Translated, it gives CASSLEARVVTEAFF.

This clone was recorded only once. The chain links TRBV10-3 to TRBJ1-2; D may be TRBD1 (6 bases). Trimming took off 0 bases at V and 5 bases at J, with 19 bases between the two ends. From germline, CDR1 is ENHRY and CDR2 SYGVKD. This CDR3 is built from 17 residues. This CDR3 reads CAISESFIPRGNYGYTF. CDR3 DNA: TGTGCCATCAGTGAGTCTTTTATTCCGAGGGGGAATTATGGCTACACCTTC.

The chain links TRBV9 to TRBJ2-7; the D is unclear. With 3 bases removed from V and 2 bases from J, the gap between germline ends came to 18 bases. CDR3 length equals 16 residues. Germline V lookup: CDR1 SGDLS, CDR2 YYNGEE. The CDR3, as DNA: TGTGCCAGCAGCGCCTCAACACAAGAATATACCTACGAGCAGTACTTC. Encoded protein: CASSASTQEYTYEQYF.

The J gene is TRBJ2-1, the V gene TRBV18, with unresolved D. The germline CDR1 and CDR2 sequences are KGHSH and LQKENI. This CDR3 is 12 amino acids long. V lost 3 bases and J lost 4, with 4 bases in between. The CDR3 is CASSPLYNEQFF. CDR3 DNA sequence: TGTGCCAGCTCACCCCTGTACAATGAGCAGTTCTTC.

The chain joins TRBV15 to TRBJ2-7, with TRBD1 matching 8 bases. The CDR3 sequence is 17 residues long. J was trimmed by 0 bases and V by 0 bases; bases with no gene match: 7. Germline V lookup: CDR1 LNHNV, CDR2 YYDKDF (reference sequence). For the CDR3, the DNA is TGTGCCACCAGCAGAGATCTGCGCAGGGGGCCCTCCTACGAGCAGTACTTC. Protein: CATSRDLRRGPSYEQYF.

This chain connects TRBV9 to TRBJ1-2; 12 nucleotides match TRBD1. Germline trimming cut 0 bases from V and 8 bases from J; bases unmatched to any gene: 5. The CDR3 spans 15 residues. Germline values: CDR1 SGDLS, CDR2 YYNGEE. The CDR3 region is CASSVGDRGPFGYTF. The CDR3 nucleotides read TGTGCCAGCAGCGTAGGGGACAGGGGGCCTTTCGGCTACACCTTC.

The gene calls are TRBV27 and TRBJ2-7; tentative D call: TRBD2 (5 bases). Per germline, CDR1 MNHEY and CDR2 SMNVEV (reference sequence). This CDR3 is 16 amino acids long. Deletions cut 5 bases from V and 3 bases from J, with 20 bases between. DNA for the CDR3: TGTGCCAGCAGTGGAGTATTGGCGAGCGGAGGCTACGAGCAGTACTTC. Translation: CASSGVLASGGYEQYF.

The rearrangement links TRBV5-1 to TRBJ1-6; TRBD1 matches at 10 bases. Germline V lookup: CDR1 SGHRS, CDR2 YFSETQ. The CDR3 extends over 16 amino acids. V was pared by 4 bases and J by 1 base, with 2 bases of the junction left unmatched. CDR3 in amino acids: CASSLDRGSYNSPLHF. The DNA for the CDR3 is TGCGCCAGCAGCCTGGACAGGGGGTCCTATAATTCACCCCTCCACTTT.

This chain links TRBV4-2 with TRBJ2-2; 7 bases map to TRBD1. The germline CDR1 and CDR2 sequences are LGHNA and YNFKEQ. Trimming cost V 0 bases and J 0 bases; bases outside gene matches: 4. The CDR3 runs 17 residues. CDR3 sequence: CASSQERTGSNTGELFF. CDR3 nucleotides: TGTGCCAGCAGCCAAGAAAGGACAGGTTCGAACACCGGGGAGCTGTTTTTT.

The chain carries TRBV7-8 and TRBJ1-1; 8 bases line up with TRBD1. The CDR3 loop spans 14 amino acids. Trimming cost V 6 bases and J 6 bases; bases outside gene matches: 9. The germline V gene has CDR1 SGHVS and CDR2 FQNEAQ. This CDR3 reads CASRMDRVSSEAFF. The CDR3, as DNA: TGTGCCAGCAGGATGGACAGGGTTTCATCTGAAGCTTTCTTT.

The V gene is TRBV29-1, the J gene TRBJ2-1; TRBD2 might be the D (6 bases). Trimming cost V 4 bases and J 9 bases, with 13 bases left between them. CDR1 and CDR2 (germline): SQVTM, ANQGSEA. The CDR3 covers 12 residues. The CDR3 protein is CSVASGEVEQFF. Written as DNA, the CDR3 is TGCAGCGTTGCCTCTGGGGAGGTTGAGCAGTTCTTC.

This chain links TRBV7-9 with TRBJ1-1; D not resolved. The CDR3 length is 12 residues. Germline CDR1 SEHNR, CDR2 FQNEAQ (reference sequence). Trimming left V 5 bases short and J 6 bases short, with 10 bases between. The CDR3 nucleotides are TGTGCCAGCAGCCCCGGAGGAGCTGAAGCTTTCTTT. This sequence encodes CASSPGGAEAFF.

V usage is TRBV6-5 and J usage is TRBJ2-1; 7 nucleotides match TRBD1. The CDR3 is 14 amino acids. V lost 10 bases and J lost 7; bases outside the gene matches: 13. In germline, CDR1 is MNHEY, CDR2 SVGAGI. For the CDR3, the DNA is TGTGCCACCAAGACCCGGGACAGTTTTAATGAGCAGTTCTTC. This encodes CATKTRDSFNEQFF.

This clone was recorded only once. The chain employs TRBV18 and TRBJ1-1, with 10 bases identical to TRBD1. V lost 3 bases to trimming and J lost 4 bases; unmatched junction nucleotides: 8. This CDR3 has 16 residues. Germline-derived CDR1 and CDR2 are KGHSH and LQKENI. The CDR3 bases are TGTGCCAGCTCACCCGTTGCGGGGACAGGGGCCACTGAAGCTTTCTTT. Protein sequence: CASSPVAGTGATEAFF.

The chain has TRBV24-1 and TRBJ2-3, with 7 bases identical to TRBD1. The CDR3 consists of 16 residues. V dropped 4 bases and J dropped 9; count of bases not matched to a gene: 15. In germline, CDR1 is KGHDR, CDR2 SFDVKD. The CDR3 spells CATSDPGQTNLPTQYF. DNA of the CDR3: TGTGCCACCAGTGACCCGGGACAGACGAACCTCCCCACGCAGTATTTT.

J is TRBJ2-2 and V is TRBV9; the match to TRBD2 covers 12 bases. CDR1 SGDLS and CDR2 YYNGEE come from the germline V gene. V gave up 2 bases and J gave up 2 bases; unmatched junction bases: 4. The CDR3 is 17 amino acids. CDR3 sequence: CASSVGLAGHNTGELFF. CDR3 bases: TGTGCCAGCAGCGTGGGACTAGCGGGCCATAACACCGGGGAGCTGTTTTTT.

The chain links TRBV10-3 to TRBJ2-1; D gene uncertain. The CDR3 contains 12 residues. CDR1 ENHRY and CDR2 SYGVKD come from the germline V gene. V was shortened by 10 bases and J by 6 bases, with 13 bases between the two germline ends. CDR3 sequence: CASGSAINEQFF. In nucleotides, the CDR3 is TGTGCCAGTGGGTCAGCGATCAATGAGCAGTTCTTC.

The rearrangement joins TRBV25-1 to TRBJ2-7; 7 bases line up with TRBD1. V gave up 5 bases and J gave up 1 base; unmatched junction bases: 8. Germline CDR1 and CDR2: MGHDK and SYGVNS. The CDR3 runs to 15 residues. CDR3 nucleotides: TGTGCCAGCAGTCGAATGGGACAGAGATCCTACGAGCAGTACTTC. This sequence encodes CASSRMGQRSYEQYF.

This chain connects TRBV9 to TRBJ1-5; TRBD1 is a possible D gene (6 bases). V lost 3 bases, J lost 0 bases, and 10 bases lay in between. In germline, CDR1 is SGDLS, CDR2 YYNGEE. The CDR3 runs to 15 residues. CDR3 nucleotides: TGTGCCAGCAGCGCCGGACAGAATAGCAATCAGCCCCAGCATTTT. This sequence encodes CASSAGQNSNQPQHF.

The chain carries TRBV7-2 and TRBJ1-1; D is uncertain. Trimming shortened V by 4 bases and J by 10 bases, and 16 bases separated the two germline ends. Germline V gives CDR1 SGHTA, CDR2 FQGNSA. This CDR3 is built from 13 residues. Here the CDR3 DNA reads TGTGCCAGCAGCTCCCAAACTCGAGTCGGAGCTTTCTTT. Protein product: CASSSQTRVGAFF.

CDR3 in amino acids: CASSEFNEQYF. CDR3 nucleotides: TGTGCCAGCAGTGAGTTCAACGAGCAGTACTTC. The chain couples TRBV2 to TRBJ2-7; D is unclear. The CDR3 totals 11 residues. Trimming took 3 bases from V and 5 from J, leaving 5 bases between them. Germline assignment: CDR1 SNHLY and CDR2 FYNNEI. Variable domain in full (rest from reference TRBV2 and TRBJ2-7): EPEVTQTPSHQVTQMGQEVILRCVPISNHLYFYWYRQILGQKVEFLVSFYNNEISEKSEIFDDQFSVERPDGSNFTLKIRSTKLEDSAMYFCASSEFNEQYFGPGTRLTVT.

The genes are TRBV7-8 and TRBJ1-5, with 7 bases lining up with TRBD1. The V gene's germline CDR1 is SGHVS and CDR2 FQNEAQ. After removal of 1 base from V and 5 bases from J, the junction contained 2 bases not matched to a gene. The CDR3 consists of 14 residues. The CDR3 sequence is CASSLETGDQPQHF. In nucleotides, the CDR3 is TGTGCCAGCAGCTTAGAAACAGGGGATCAGCCCCAGCATTTT.